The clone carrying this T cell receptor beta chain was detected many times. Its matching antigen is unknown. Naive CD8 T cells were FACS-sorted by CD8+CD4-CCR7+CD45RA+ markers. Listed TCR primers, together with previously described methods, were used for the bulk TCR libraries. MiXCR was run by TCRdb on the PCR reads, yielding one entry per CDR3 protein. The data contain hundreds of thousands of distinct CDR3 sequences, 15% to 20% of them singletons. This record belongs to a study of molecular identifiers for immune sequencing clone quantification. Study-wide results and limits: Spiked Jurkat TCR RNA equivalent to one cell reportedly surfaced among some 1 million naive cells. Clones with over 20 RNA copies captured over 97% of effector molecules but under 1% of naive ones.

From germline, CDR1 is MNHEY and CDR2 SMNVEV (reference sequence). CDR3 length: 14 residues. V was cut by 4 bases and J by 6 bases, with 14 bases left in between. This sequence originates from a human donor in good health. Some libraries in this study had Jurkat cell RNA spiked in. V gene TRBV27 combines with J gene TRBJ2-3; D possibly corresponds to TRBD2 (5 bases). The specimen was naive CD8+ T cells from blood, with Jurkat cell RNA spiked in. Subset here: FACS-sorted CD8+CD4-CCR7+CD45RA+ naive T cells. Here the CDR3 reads CASSSGVWSDTQYF. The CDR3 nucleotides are TGTGCCAGCAGTTCCGGGGTCTGGTCTGATACGCAGTATTTT.